The 21 T cell receptor beta chains listed next were all sequenced from one sample in a study of radiation and T cells in renal cell carcinoma. The protocol was immunoSEQ multiplex PCR, while the TCRdb copy is restricted to in-frame clones and leaves out a portion. The data show fewer than 15,000 clones, less than 65% seen once. Treatment in this sample: treatment-naive control, cytoreductive nephrectomy. This specimen consisted of tumor tissue, obtained from a patient whose treatment was nephrectomy without radiotherapy. These receptors originate from a man between 60 and 70 years old with renal cell carcinoma.

The chain links TRBV4-2 to TRBJ2-1; TRBD1 is a possible D gene (5 bases). CDR1 is LGHNA and CDR2 is YNFKEQ in the germline V gene. V was trimmed by 5 bases and J by 12 bases, leaving 20 bases between them. CDR3 length: 14 residues. Written as DNA, the CDR3 is TGTGCCAGCAGCGCAGGGCCCGGCCAGCAGGGGCAGTTCTTC. It codes for CASSAGPGQQGQFF.

The chain recombines TRBV29-1 with TRBJ2-3, with unresolved D. Germline V gives CDR1 SQVTM, CDR2 ANQGSEA. V was trimmed by 8 bases and J by 3 bases, leaving 6 bases between them. The CDR3 is 10 amino acids. This CDR3 is CSSNTDTQYF. CDR3 coding DNA: TGCAGCTCAAATACAGATACGCAGTATTTT.

This clone was counted a few times. The CDR3 region is CASSIMDQPQHF. DNA of the CDR3: TGTGCCAGTAGTATAATGGATCAGCCCCAGCATTTT. The chain links TRBV19 to TRBJ1-5; D remains unclear. Trimming stripped 2 bases from V and 5 bases from J, with 4 bases between. CDR3 length equals 12 residues. Germline V gives CDR1 LNHDA, CDR2 SQIVND (reference sequence). The full variable domain, its missing parts supplied by reference TRBV19 and TRBJ1-5, is DGGITQSPKYLFRKEGQNVTLSCEQNLNHDAMYWYRQDPGQGLRLIYYSQIVNDFQKGDIAEGYSVSREKKESFPLTVTSAQKNPTAFYLCASSIMDQPQHFGDGTRLSIL.

The chain joins TRBV21-1 to TRBJ2-2; the table calls TRBD1, which could not be checked here. TRBV21-1 corresponds to a pseudogene. The CDR3 loop spans 16 amino acids. Here the CDR3 DNA reads TGTGCCAGCAGCGAAAGACGGGACAACAACACCGGGGAGCTGTTTTTT. This translates into CASSERRDNNTGELFF.

This chain uses TRBV11-3 with TRBJ2-7; 8 nucleotides line up with TRBD1. The trim removed 1 base at V and 5 bases at J, leaving 22 bases unmatched. Germline V gives CDR1 SGHNT, CDR2 YENEEA. The CDR3 extends over 20 amino acids. In DNA, the CDR3 is TGTGCCAGCAGCTTAGTCTGGCCCTATCTCCCGGGACAGGAGGGCCACGAGCAGTACTTC. This translates into CASSLVWPYLPGQEGHEQYF.

Written as DNA, the CDR3 is TGCGCCAGCAGCCAAGATGGGAGCTCTGGGGCCAACGTCCTGACTTTC. Translated, it gives CASSQDGSSGANVLTF. The rearrangement joins TRBV4-3 to TRBJ2-6; tentatively, D is TRBD2 (5 bases). The CDR3 has 16 residues. Between the trimmed V and J ends, which lost 0 bases and 0 bases, there was a span of 6 bases. CDR1 and CDR2 from the germline V gene are LGHNA and YSLEER.

This rearrangement joins TRBV4-1 to TRBJ1-4, with TRBD1 as a possible D gene (6 bases). Germline lookup yields CDR1 MGHRA and CDR2 YSYEKL. V dropped 5 bases and J dropped 0 bases, with 13 bases sitting between them. The length of the CDR3 is 16 residues. The CDR3 region has the DNA TGCGCCAGCAGCTTCCGGGACACCGCAACTAATGAAAAACTGTTTTTT. This sequence encodes CASSFRDTATNEKLFF.

V usage is TRBV28 and J usage is TRBJ2-6, with D perhaps matching TRBD1 (6 bases). The V and J ends lost 7 bases and 1 base respectively, with 17 bases between them. Germline loops: CDR1 MDHEN, CDR2 SYDVKM. CDR3 length equals 17 residues. CDR3 sequence: CASILNRARSGANVLTF. The CDR3 coding sequence is TGTGCCAGCATACTAAACAGGGCCCGGTCTGGGGCCAACGTCCTGACTTTC.

This clone is medium-sized (0.01 to 0.1%). The gene calls are TRBV5-6 and TRBJ1-5, with D hard to call. The germline V and J ends were trimmed by 0 bases and 5 bases, with 3 bases remaining between them. Germline CDR1 SGHDT, CDR2 YYEEEE. This CDR3 contains 12 residues. The CDR3 loop is CASSLVDQPQHF. The DNA for the CDR3 is TGTGCCAGCAGCTTGGTTGATCAGCCCCAGCATTTT.

V is TRBV5-1 and J is TRBJ1-1; D ambiguous. Germline CDR1 reads SGHRS; CDR2 reads YFSETQ. V gave up 0 bases and J gave up 1 base, with 4 bases separating them. The CDR3 spans 13 residues. The CDR3 here is CASSLGKNTEAFF. The CDR3 coding sequence is TGCGCCAGCAGCTTGGGTAAGAACACTGAAGCTTTCTTT.

This clone has a handful of counts. The sample carries other DNA sequences with the same CDR3. This chain connects TRBV25-1 to TRBJ2-7; TRBD1 might be the D (5 bases). The germline V gene has CDR1 MGHDK and CDR2 SYGVNS. CDR3 length equals 12 residues. The V and J ends lost 2 bases and 4 bases respectively, with 6 bases between them. CDR3: CASSEQGYEQYF. CDR3 in DNA: TGTGCCAGCAGTGAACAGGGTTACGAGCAGTACTTC.

The chain carries TRBV7-9 and TRBJ1-6, with TRBD1 matching over 10 bases. This CDR3 has 14 residues. Germline loops: CDR1 SEHNR, CDR2 FQNEAQ (reference sequence). V lost 5 bases to trimming and J lost 7 bases; unmatched junction nucleotides: 2. The CDR3 protein is CASSEGQGNSPLHF. DNA of the CDR3: TGTGCCAGCAGCGAGGGACAGGGGAATTCACCCCTCCACTTT.

V gene TRBV5-1 combines with J gene TRBJ1-1; D is undetermined. The CDR3 consists of 14 residues. Germline V gene lookup returns CDR1 SGHRS and CDR2 YFSETQ. Trimming pared 0 bases from V and 11 bases from J, leaving 17 bases between. The CDR3 sequence: CASSLDSFGSGAFF. CDR3 bases: TGCGCCAGCAGCTTGGATAGCTTTGGCAGTGGGGCTTTCTTT.

The CDR3 here is CASSPGTSPTQYF. CDR3 nucleotides: TGTGCCAGCAGCCCCGGGACTAGCCCTACGCAGTATTTT. This chain uses TRBV7-2 with TRBJ2-3; 9 bases match TRBD2. V lost 5 bases, J lost 8 bases, and 5 bases stayed unmatched. This CDR3 comprises 13 residues. Germline assignment: CDR1 SGHTA and CDR2 FQGNSA.

The chain is built from TRBV10-3 and TRBJ2-7, with D perhaps matching TRBD1 or TRBD2 (5 bases each). The germline V and J ends were trimmed by 5 bases and 3 bases, with 14 bases remaining between them. The CDR3 is made up of 14 amino acids. Germline CDR1 reads ENHRY; CDR2 reads SYGVKD. CDR3 loop: CAISQGTGDYEQYF. In DNA, the CDR3 is TGTGCCATCAGTCAAGGGACCGGCGACTACGAGCAGTACTTC.

The chain combines TRBV6-5 with TRBJ1-1; 9 bases map to TRBD1. Germline CDR1 and CDR2: MNHEY and SVGAGI. CDR3 size: 14 residues. The trim removed 8 bases at V and 10 bases at J, leaving 14 bases unmatched. Here the CDR3 reads CASRGTGGATVAFF. CDR3 coding DNA: TGTGCCAGCCGTGGAACAGGGGGCGCGACGGTAGCTTTCTTT.

This clone was counted once. The rearrangement uses TRBV18 and TRBJ2-5; D is unclear. Trimming cost V 3 bases and J 3 bases, with 8 bases left between them. From germline, CDR1 is KGHSH and CDR2 LQKENI. The CDR3 length is 13 residues. Here the CDR3 reads CASSPYGEETQYF. The CDR3 coding sequence is TGTGCCAGCTCACCTTATGGGGAAGAGACCCAGTACTTC.

J is TRBJ2-4 and V is TRBV6-5; 8 bases fit TRBD1. CDR1 is MNHEY, CDR2 SVGAGI, per germline. V lost 4 bases to trimming and J lost 0 bases; unmatched junction nucleotides: 5. This CDR3 has 16 residues. The CDR3 protein is CASSSGGAGAKNIQYF. CDR3 DNA sequence: TGTGCCAGCAGTTCAGGGGGCGCGGGAGCCAAAAACATTCAGTACTTC.

In its sample, this clone ranks as medium-sized (0.01 to 0.1%). V gene TRBV28 combines with J gene TRBJ1-2; 10 bases are a match to TRBD1. The CDR3 contains 17 residues. The ends lost 6 bases at V and 6 bases at J; junction bases unmatched: 16. Germline V CDR1 and CDR2: MDHEN, SYDVKM. The CDR3 DNA reads as TGTGCCAGCAGGACCGCGACCGGACAGGGGGGGAAGGATGGCTACACCTTC. Amino acids: CASRTATGQGGKDGYTF.

The chain recombines TRBV16 with TRBJ2-6, with TRBD1 matching over 8 bases. After removal of 1 base from V and 0 bases from J, the junction contained 8 bases not matched to a gene. The CDR3 consists of 19 residues. Germline assignment: CDR1 KGHSY and CDR2 FQNENV. Here the CDR3 reads CASSQFDRGPLSGANVLTF. The DNA of the CDR3 is TGTGCCAGCAGCCAATTTGACAGGGGACCTCTCTCTGGGGCCAACGTCCTGACTTTC.

The chain joins TRBV25-1 to TRBJ2-7, with TRBD2 identical over 7 bases. Germline values: CDR1 MGHDK, CDR2 SYGVNS. This CDR3 region has 15 residues. V lost 3 bases to trimming and J lost 7 bases; unmatched junction nucleotides: 12. In nucleotides, the CDR3 is TGTGCCAGCAGTGAGGGGGGGGACGGGGGTTTAGAGCAGTACTTC. It codes for CASSEGGDGGLEQYF.